This T cell receptor (beta chain) was found in a study of control samples from healthy donors and cancer patients. A word on this clone: Within the sample, other DNA sequences also encode this same CDR3.

CDR3 length: 15 residues. V was pared by 8 bases and J by 3 bases, with 3 bases of the junction left unmatched. CDR1 and CDR2 from the germline V gene are MRHNA and SNTAGT. This table comes from immunoSEQ multiplex PCR, and its TCRdb copy is limited to in-frame clones, with some not included. In the table there are about 170,000 clones, around 88% of which are singletons. The chain links TRBV6-4 to TRBJ2-3; TRBD2 agrees at 15 bases. Sample: blood. This TCR was sampled from a woman aged 30 to 39 in good health. CDR3 loop: CASSGTSGGTDTQYF. CDR3 sequence (DNA): TGTGCCAGCTCCGGGACTAGCGGGGGGACAGATACGCAGTATTTT.